The 31 T cell receptor beta chains presented below share a single source sample, sequenced in a study of breast tumors, draining lymph nodes, adjacent tissues. The lymph nodes were axillary draining lymph nodes from breast cancer patients. TCRdb re-called the multiplex PCR reads with MiXCR, one entry per CDR3 protein. Of 250,000 or so distinct CDR3 sequences listed, around 30% were seen once; the top ten hold about 1.2%. Sample: axillary lymph node tissue. The receptors stem from a female donor with breast cancer. Some clones in this sample may be carry-over from other donors' samples.

This clonotype was observed many times. CDR3 sequence: CASSLTGGYGNTIYF. The CDR3 DNA reads as TGTGCCAGCAGCTTAACAGGGGGCTATGGAAACACCATATATTTT. The chain recombines TRBV7-3 with TRBJ1-3, with TRBD1 matching 7 bases. This CDR3 comprises 15 residues. V dropped 0 bases and J dropped 3; count of bases not matched to a gene: 2. Looked up from germline, CDR1 is SGHTA and CDR2 is FQGTGA.

This clonotype came up many times. The V and J genes are TRBV2 and TRBJ2-3; D is undetermined. The CDR3 is 14 residues long. Germline V CDR1 and CDR2: SNHLY, FYNNEI. Between the trimmed V and J ends, which lost 8 bases and 1 base, there was a span of 13 bases. The CDR3 DNA reads as TGTGCCAGCTCCCCAGCCTTCCGCACAGATACGCAGTATTTT. Translating gives CASSPAFRTDTQYF.

This clonotype was recorded at least ten times. J is TRBJ2-2 and V is TRBV5-1; no firm D call. With 0 bases removed from V and 0 bases from J, the gap between germline ends came to 6 bases. Germline assignment: CDR1 SGHRS and CDR2 YFSETQ. The CDR3 has 15 residues. The CDR3 sequence: CASSLEGANTGELFF. The CDR3 DNA sequence: TGCGCCAGCAGCTTGGAGGGTGCGAACACCGGGGAGCTGTTTTTT.

This clonotype was detected ten times or more. V gene TRBV19 combines with J gene TRBJ1-2; 9 nucleotides match TRBD1. Germline-derived CDR1 and CDR2 are LNHDA and SQIVND (reference sequence). J gave up 5 bases and V 6 bases, and 7 bases lay outside the gene matches. The CDR3 runs 14 residues. CDR3: CASRSLGQGYGYTF. In nucleotides, the CDR3 is TGTGCCAGTAGGTCTTTGGGACAGGGATATGGCTACACCTTC. Full variable domain (outside the CDR3, taken from reference TRBV19 and TRBJ1-2): DGGITQSPKYLFRKEGQNVTLSCEQNLNHDAMYWYRQDPGQGLRLIYYSQIVNDFQKGDIAEGYSVSREKKESFPLTVTSAQKNPTAFYLCASRSLGQGYGYTFGSGTRLTVV.

In regard to this clonotype: One end of the junction varies from germline; a read error may be responsible. The rearrangement links TRBV19 to TRBJ1-1, with a tentative D call TRBD1 (6 bases). Per the germline V gene, CDR1 is LNHDA and CDR2 is SQIVND (reference sequence). CDR3 size: 16 residues. CDR3: CASGWGHRFGNTEAFF. In DNA form, the CDR3 reads TGTGCCAGTGGCTGGGGGCACCGGTTTGGGAACACTGAAGCATTCTTT.

This clonotype was observed many times. The chain couples TRBV29-1 to TRBJ2-5; D might be TRBD1 (5 bases). V was trimmed by 3 bases and J by 0 bases, leaving 14 bases between them. Germline CDR1 reads SQVTM; CDR2 reads ANQGSEA. The CDR3 spans 15 residues. This CDR3 reads CSVDSTTANQETQYF. The CDR3 region has the DNA TGCAGCGTTGACAGTACGACAGCTAACCAAGAGACCCAGTACTTC.

About this clonotype itself: A much larger clonotype is one base distant, so this may be a read error. V and J are TRBV9 and TRBJ2-1, with D possibly being TRBD2 (5 bases). Trimming left V 3 bases short and J 12 bases short, with 19 bases between. The length of the CDR3 is 14 residues. Germline V CDR1 and CDR2: SGDLS, YYNGEE. The CDR3 DNA follows: TGTGCCAGCAGCGGTGGTGGCTATTCCCGGGGGCAGTTCTTC. Translated, it gives CASSGGGYSRGQFF.

This clonotype was counted many times. V is TRBV19 and J is TRBJ2-7, with D perhaps TRBD2 (5 bases). CDR1 LNHDA and CDR2 SQIVND come from the germline V gene (reference sequence). This CDR3 comprises 15 residues. Trimming pared 0 bases from V and 7 bases from J, leaving 16 bases between. The DNA of the CDR3 is TGTGCCAGTAGTATAGAGGCTAGCTCGGTAGGGGAGCAGTACTTC. This sequence encodes CASSIEASSVGEQYF.

V usage is TRBV2 and J usage is TRBJ1-5, with 9 bases lining up with TRBD1. V shed 7 bases and J 7 bases; nucleotides not matched to a gene: 17. The germline V gene encodes CDR1 SNHLY and CDR2 FYNNEI. The CDR3 is made up of 17 amino acids. In DNA form, the CDR3 reads TGTGCCAGCACTGAGGCCCCCGGGACAGGGATCGGCCAGCCCCAGCATTTT. Its translation is CASTEAPGTGIGQPQHF. The full variable domain, in which reference TRBV2 and TRBJ1-5 provide the parts outside the CDR3, is EPEVTQTPSHQVTQMGQEVILRCVPISNHLYFYWYRQILGQKVEFLVSFYNNEISEKSEIFDDQFSVERPDGSNFTLKIRSTKLEDSAMYFCASTEAPGTGIGQPQHFGDGTRLSIL.

This clonotype was counted many times. The gene calls are TRBV24-1 and TRBJ1-2; D call uncertain. The CDR3 extends over 13 amino acids. The germline V gene encodes CDR1 KGHDR and CDR2 SFDVKD. V was shortened by 4 bases and J by 8 bases, with 13 bases between the two germline ends. The CDR3 DNA reads as TGTGCCACCAGTGAGACCCTCTTTGGCGGCTACACCTTC. Translation: CATSETLFGGYTF.

There are many counts of this clonotype. V gene TRBV12-3 or TRBV12-4 combines with J gene TRBJ2-7, with 8 bases identical to TRBD1. The CDR3 totals 14 residues. J was trimmed by 3 bases and V by 4 bases; bases with no gene match: 5. The DNA of the CDR3 is TGTGCCAGCAGTTGGGACAGGACCTACTACGAGCAGTACTTC. As protein: CASSWDRTYYEQYF.

Comments on this clonotype: Germline and junction disagree at one end, which may indicate a read error. The chain joins TRBV29-1 to TRBJ2-7, with D possibly TRBD1 on 7 matching bases. Germline CDR1 and CDR2: SQVTM and ANQGSEA. The CDR3 is made up of 14 amino acids. CDR3: CSVGGGGTSNEQHF. The CDR3 DNA follows: TGCAGCGTTGGAGGAGGGGGCACATCCAACGAGCAGCACTTC.

With regard to this clonotype: This is likely a read error, given that the CDR3 carries no conserved phenylalanine or tryptophan at its end. The DNA is omitted, as the CDR3 cannot be located on it reliably, and the CDR3 follows TCRdb's listing. The rearrangement uses TRBV7-9 and TRBJ2-1; TRBD2, as called in the table, went unchecked against the DNA. Germline CDR1 SEHNR, CDR2 FQNEAQ (reference sequence). The CDR3 spans 14 residues, counting both ends. CDR3 loop: CASSPLGTNNEQLL.

In its sample, this clonotype was seen many times. V and J are TRBV20-1 and TRBJ2-7, with D perhaps matching TRBD2 (6 bases). V gave up 7 bases and J gave up 3 bases, with 16 bases separating them. This CDR3 spans 13 amino acids. Per germline, CDR1 DFQATT and CDR2 SNEGSKA (reference sequence). CDR3 nucleotide sequence: TGCAGTGTCTCTGGCGGCGGGAACTACGAGCAGTACTTC. Translation gives CSVSGGGNYEQYF.

A word on this clonotype: This may be a read error: a much more frequent sequence differs by one nucleotide. The gene calls are TRBV20-1 and TRBJ1-2, with 8 positions matching TRBD1. Germline V gene lookup returns CDR1 DFQATT and CDR2 SNEGSKA (reference sequence). The CDR3 covers 13 residues. The CDR3 sequence: CSADRGRNYAYTF. The CDR3, as DNA: TGCAGTGCCGACAGGGGACGGAACTATGCCTACACCTTC.

Ten or more counts support this clonotype. This rearrangement joins TRBV19 to TRBJ2-5; possibly TRBD1 for D (6 bases). The CDR3 sequence is 14 residues long. Trimming removed 7 bases at V and 5 bases at J, with 17 bases between. CDR1 is LNHDA and CDR2 is SQIVND in the germline V gene (reference sequence). CDR3: CASNTGFNTETQYF. The CDR3 DNA reads TGTGCCAGTAATACAGGGTTTAATACGGAGACCCAGTACTTC.

Concerning this clonotype itself: An end of the junction does not agree with germline; a read error may underlie this. The J gene is TRBJ2-7, the V gene TRBV5-4; 7 nucleotides line up with TRBD1. This CDR3 spans 15 amino acids. Germline CDR1 is SGHNT and CDR2 is YYREEE (reference sequence). As DNA, the CDR3 is TGTGCCAGCAGCCCCAGGAGAGGGGGCCCCTACGAGCAGTGCTTC. It is translated as CASSPRRGGPYEQCF.

This chain uses TRBV5-4 with TRBJ1-4; the D is unclear. Trimming stripped 6 bases from V and 14 bases from J, with 14 bases between. This CDR3 is 11 amino acids long. Germline-derived CDR1 and CDR2 are SGHNT and YYREEE (reference sequence). The CDR3 protein is CASTPEHLLFF. CDR3 nucleotide sequence: TGTGCCAGCACCCCCGAGCATTTGCTGTTTTTT.

As regards this clonotype: A much more abundant neighbour one base away suggests this may be a read error. The conserved closing phenylalanine or tryptophan is absent in this CDR3, likely reflecting a read error. V gene TRBV9 combines with J gene TRBJ2-5; D is possibly TRBD1 (5 bases). The V gene lost 2 bases and the J gene lost 4 bases, with 9 bases spanning the gap. This CDR3 region has 13 residues. The germline CDR1 and CDR2 sequences are SGDLS and YYNGEE. The CDR3 is CASSVGQGETQYS. Here the CDR3 DNA reads TGTGCCAGCAGCGTGGGGCAGGGAGAGACCCAGTACTCC.

This clonotype was recorded at least ten times. This chain joins TRBV19 and TRBJ1-4, with D maybe TRBD1 (6 bases). The CDR3 consists of 13 residues. V lost 9 bases to trimming and J lost 8 bases, with 16 bases between them. The germline V gene encodes CDR1 LNHDA and CDR2 SQIVND (reference sequence). CDR3 nucleotides: TGTGCCAGCCGCAGGGGCAGTCACGAAAAACTGTTTTTT. Protein sequence: CASRRGSHEKLFF.

Only a few counts were recorded for this clonotype. The V and J genes are TRBV20-1 and TRBJ2-7; maybe TRBD1 (5 bases). With 5 bases removed from V and 9 bases from J, the gap between germline ends came to 20 bases. Germline V gene sequence: CDR1 DFQATT, CDR2 SNEGSKA (reference sequence). The CDR3 consists of 13 residues. The CDR3 is CSAPVAGSGAQYF. CDR3 coding DNA: TGCAGTGCTCCGGTGGCAGGGTCTGGAGCGCAGTACTTC.

CDR3 sequence reads: CASRSSGRSYNEQFF. CDR3 sequence (DNA): TGTGCCAGCAGGTCGAGCGGGAGATCGTACAATGAGCAGTTCTTC. The chain carries TRBV27 and TRBJ2-1; the match to TRBD2 covers 8 bases. Germline lookup yields CDR1 MNHEY and CDR2 SMNVEV (reference sequence). J was trimmed by 4 bases and V by 6 bases; bases with no gene match: 8. The CDR3 is 15 amino acids.

This clonotype has a handful of counts. J is TRBJ2-7 and V is TRBV6-5, with D possibly being TRBD2 (7 bases). V was clipped by 5 bases and J by 7 bases, with 18 bases between them. Germline CDR1 reads MNHEY; CDR2 reads SVGAGI. There are 14 residues in the CDR3. CDR3 sequence (DNA): TGTGCCAGCAGTCCAACTAGTAGGGGGGGGGAGCAGTACTTC. Translation gives CASSPTSRGGEQYF.

This clonotype was seen at least ten times. The rearrangement joins TRBV30 to TRBJ1-3, with D hard to call. Germline CDR1 reads GTSNPN; CDR2 reads SVGIG (reference sequence). This CDR3 comprises 14 residues. V lost 3 bases and J 3 bases, leaving 12 bases between the germline ends. The CDR3 DNA follows: TGTGCCTGGAGCGACCTCGTGCATGGAAACACCATATATTTT. It is translated as CAWSDLVHGNTIYF.

The chain joins TRBV15 to TRBJ2-5, with 8 bases lining up with TRBD1. From germline, CDR1 is LNHNV and CDR2 YYDKDF (reference sequence). The CDR3 length is 15 residues. With 5 bases clipped from V and 5 bases from J, the junction kept 10 bases outside the gene matches. The CDR3, as DNA: TGTGCCACCAGCTCACTCGGACAGGGTGCGGAGACCCAGTACTTC. Its translation: CATSSLGQGAETQYF.

This clonotype has at least ten counts. This chain joins TRBV12-3 or TRBV12-4 and TRBJ2-5, with 11 nucleotides matching TRBD2. The V gene end was trimmed by 6 bases and the J gene end by 5 bases; junction bases not matched to a gene: 8. The CDR3 totals 15 residues. The CDR3 DNA reads as TGTGCCAGCAGCCTCGGGCTAGCGGGAGGTGAGACCCAGTACTTC. This encodes CASSLGLAGGETQYF.

This clonotype appeared a few times. This chain joins TRBV20-1 and TRBJ1-2, with 7 bases that match TRBD1. Per the germline V gene, CDR1 is DFQATT and CDR2 is SNEGSKA (reference sequence). This CDR3 is built from 13 residues. V gave up 5 bases and J gave up 3 bases; unmatched junction bases: 6. As DNA, the CDR3 is TGCAGTGCTCCTTTCGACAGGGACTATGGCTACACCTTC. Encoded protein: CSAPFDRDYGYTF.

To note about this clonotype: A much larger clone lies a single base off, so this may be a read error. This likely comes from a read error, as the CDR3 has no conserved phenylalanine or tryptophan at its end. This chain joins TRBV6-5 and TRBJ2-5; a possible D gene is TRBD1 (5 bases). The V and J ends lost 0 bases and 2 bases respectively, with 10 bases between them. The CDR3 has 15 amino acids. Germline assignment: CDR1 MNHEY and CDR2 SVGAGI. The CDR3 sequence: CASSYSGAAQETQYL. DNA of the CDR3: TGTGCCAGCAGTTACTCTGGGGCAGCACAAGAGACCCAGTACCTC.

This clonotype was recorded many times. The gene calls are TRBV5-1 and TRBJ2-1; TRBD2 agrees at 9 bases. V lost 2 bases and J lost 9; bases outside the gene matches: 6. Germline lookup yields CDR1 SGHRS and CDR2 YFSETQ. CDR3 size: 14 residues. The CDR3 DNA follows: TGCGCCAGCAGCTTCACCGGGACTAGCTTTGAGCAGTTCTTC. Its protein is CASSFTGTSFEQFF.

This clonotype has ten or more counts. DNA for the CDR3: TGCAGTGCTAGATGGGCAGGGACAGACGAGCAGTACTTC. As protein: CSARWAGTDEQYF. J is TRBJ2-7 and V is TRBV20-1; 7 bases line up with TRBD1. CDR1 is DFQATT and CDR2 is SNEGSKA in the germline V gene (reference sequence). Germline trimming cut 2 bases from V and 5 bases from J; bases unmatched to any gene: 6. The CDR3 has 13 residues.

The V and J genes are TRBV30 and TRBJ1-1; D is unresolved. Germline V gene lookup returns CDR1 GTSNPN and CDR2 SVGIG (reference sequence). With 5 bases removed from V and 1 base from J, the gap between germline ends came to 14 bases. CDR3 length equals 14 residues. This CDR3 is CAWGVNTPNTEAFF. Here the CDR3 DNA reads TGTGCCTGGGGAGTAAACACGCCGAACACTGAAGCTTTCTTT. Full variable domain (missing parts from reference TRBV30 and TRBJ1-1): SQTIHQWPATLVQPVGSPLSLECTVEGTSNPNLYWYRQAAGRGLQLLFYSVGIGQISSEVPQNLSASRPQDRQFILSSKKLLLSDSGFYLCAWGVNTPNTEAFFGQGTRLTVV.